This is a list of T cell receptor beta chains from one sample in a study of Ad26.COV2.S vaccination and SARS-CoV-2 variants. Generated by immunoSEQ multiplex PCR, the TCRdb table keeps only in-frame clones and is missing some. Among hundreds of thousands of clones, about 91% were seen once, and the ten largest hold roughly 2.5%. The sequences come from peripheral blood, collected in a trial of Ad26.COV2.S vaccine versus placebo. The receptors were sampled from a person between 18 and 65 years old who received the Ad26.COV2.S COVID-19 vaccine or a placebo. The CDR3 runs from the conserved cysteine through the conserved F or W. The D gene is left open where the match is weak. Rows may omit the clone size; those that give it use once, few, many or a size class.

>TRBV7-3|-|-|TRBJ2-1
TGTGCCAGCAGCCCCCGGCCGGGGAATGAGCAGTTCTTC
CASSPRPGNEQFF
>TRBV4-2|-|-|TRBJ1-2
TGTGCCAGCAGCCAAGTGCAACAGGGAGATGGCTACACCTTC
CASSQVQQGDGYTF
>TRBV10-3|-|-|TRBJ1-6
TGTGCCATCAGTGAGAGCCCTAATTCACCCCTCCACTTT
CAISESPNSPLHF
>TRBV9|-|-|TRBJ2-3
TGTGCCAGCAGCCTGCGACTAGATGGTACAGATACGCAGTATTTT
CASSLRLDGTDTQYF
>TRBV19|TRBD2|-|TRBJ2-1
TGTGCCAGTAGCCGACTAGCGGGAGAGTACAATGAGCAGTTCTTC
CASSRLAGEYNEQFF
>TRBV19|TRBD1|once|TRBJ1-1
TGTGCCAGTAGTCCGAGGGGGGACAGGGCCATGAACACTGAAGCTTTCTTT
CASSPRGDRAMNTEAFF
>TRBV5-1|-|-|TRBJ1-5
TGCGCCAGCAGCTTCTCCGAACAGGTACTTATGAGCAATCAGCCCCAGCATTTT
CASSFSEQVLMSNQPQHF
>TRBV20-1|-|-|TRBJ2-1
TGCAGTGCCCCCAGGGACCCCAGGATCTTC
CSAPRDPRIF
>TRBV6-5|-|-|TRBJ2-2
TGTGCCAGCAGTTACGGGTACACCGGGGAGCTGTTTTTT
CASSYGYTGELFF
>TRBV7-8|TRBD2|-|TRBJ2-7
TGTGCCAGCAACCCACTAGCGGGGTCTTTCTACGAGCAGTACTTC
CASNPLAGSFYEQYF
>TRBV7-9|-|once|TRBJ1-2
TGTGCCAGCAGCCGAGGGGCAGCGGGAGTCTATGGCTACACCTTC
CASSRGAAGVYGYTF
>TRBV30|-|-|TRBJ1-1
TGTGCCTGGAGTCCGAGGGAAGGGCTTGAAGCTTTCTTT
CAWSPREGLEAFF
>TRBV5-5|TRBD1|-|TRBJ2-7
TGTGCCAGCAGCATTCATTTCCAGGGGGCCCACGAGCAGTACTTC
CASSIHFQGAHEQYF
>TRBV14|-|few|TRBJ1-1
TGTGCCAGCAGCCAAGTGCTGAGGAACACTGAAGCTTTCTTT
CASSQVLRNTEAFF
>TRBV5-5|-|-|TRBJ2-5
TGTGCCAGCAGCTCCCTGCGGGGCCAAGAGACCCAGTACTTC
CASSSLRGQETQYF
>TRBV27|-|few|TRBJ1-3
TGTGCCAGGGAACGATTCTCTGGAAACACCATATATTTT
CARERFSGNTIYF
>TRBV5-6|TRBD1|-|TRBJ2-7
TGTGCCAGCAGCCTGGGACAGCCGACCCCCTACGAGCAGTACTTC
CASSLGQPTPYEQYF
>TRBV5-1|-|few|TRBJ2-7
TGCGCCAGCAGCGTGGACAGTGTGTCCTTCGAGCAGTACTTC
CASSVDSVSFEQYF
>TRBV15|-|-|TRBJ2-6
TGTGCCACCAGGGGGACTCCTGGGGCCAACGTCCTGACTTTC
CATRGTPGANVLTF
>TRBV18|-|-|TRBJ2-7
TGTGCCAGCACAAGGGGAGGCCGCAACCAAGGGCAGTACTTC
CASTRGGRNQGQYF
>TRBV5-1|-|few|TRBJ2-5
TGCGCCAGCAGCTTCAGCCAAGAGACCCAGTACTTC
CASSFSQETQYF
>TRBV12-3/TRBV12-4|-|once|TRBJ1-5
TGTGCCAGCAGTTTACTGGAGAATCAGCCCCAGCATTTT
CASSLLENQPQHF
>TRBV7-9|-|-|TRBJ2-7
TGTGCCAGCAGCTTTTTACAATTCGACGAGCAGTACTTC
CASSFLQFDEQYF
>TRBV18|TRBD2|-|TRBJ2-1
TGTGCCAGCTCACCACTAATAGCGGGAGACAATGAGCAGTTCTTC
CASSPLIAGDNEQFF
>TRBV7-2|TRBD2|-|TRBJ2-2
TGTGCCAGCAGCACGTATAGCGGGGGGTTCGTCGGGGAGCTGTTTTTT
CASSTYSGGFVGELFF
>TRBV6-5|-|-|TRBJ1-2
TGTGCCAGCAGACAGTACTATGGCTACACCTTC
CASRQYYGYTF
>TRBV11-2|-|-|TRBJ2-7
TGTGCCAGCAGCTTAGATCCGGGGTACGAGCAGTACTTC
CASSLDPGYEQYF
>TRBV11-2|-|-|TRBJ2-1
TGTGCCAGCAGCGCCCTGAGGCTGTTGAGTGAGCAGTTCTTC
CASSALRLLSEQFF
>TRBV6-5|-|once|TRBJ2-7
TGTGCCAGCAGTTACTCTGGGGGGCTGGGAACCTACGAGCAGTACTTC
CASSYSGGLGTYEQYF
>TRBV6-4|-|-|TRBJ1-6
TGTGCCAGCAGTGATCAGGGCCGCTCCTATAATTCACCCCTCCACTTT
CASSDQGRSYNSPLHF
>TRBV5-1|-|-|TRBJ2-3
TGCGCCAGCAGCCCTGGGACCGTCACAGATACGCAGTATTTT
CASSPGTVTDTQYF
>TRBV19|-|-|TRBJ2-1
TGTGCCAGTAGTATTGCCCGGAGTGAGCAGTTCTTC
CASSIARSEQFF
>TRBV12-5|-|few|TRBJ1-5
TGTGCTAGTGCCCTAGGGTACAATCAGCCCCAGCATTTT
CASALGYNQPQHF
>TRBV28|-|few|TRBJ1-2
TGTGCCAGCAGTTTCAGGGTATATGGCTACACCTTC
CASSFRVYGYTF
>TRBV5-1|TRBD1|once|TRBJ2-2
TGCGCCAGCGGGCCAGGGACAGGATACACCGGGGAGCTGTTTTTT
CASGPGTGYTGELFF
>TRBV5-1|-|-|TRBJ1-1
TGCGCCAGCAGCTTGGCCGTGGGTCGAGGGGTTCAAACTTTCTTT
CASSLAVGRGVQTFF
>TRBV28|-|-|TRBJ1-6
TGTGGCGGAGCAGCCGATTATAATTCACCCCTCCACTTT
CGGAADYNSPLHF
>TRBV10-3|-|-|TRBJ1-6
TGTGCCATCACCGAGGGACGCTATAATTCACCCCTCCACTTT
CAITEGRYNSPLHF
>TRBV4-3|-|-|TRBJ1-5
TGCGCCAGCAGCCAGGAGCGGGGGACTCAGCCCCAGCATTTT
CASSQERGTQPQHF
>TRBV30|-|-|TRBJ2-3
TGTGCCTTATCTCGGACTACAACAGATACGCAGTATTTT
CALSRTTTDTQYF
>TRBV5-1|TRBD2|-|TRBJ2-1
TGCGCCAGCAGCTTGGTAGCGGGAGGGCCCACCTACAATGAGCAGTTCTTC
CASSLVAGGPTYNEQFF
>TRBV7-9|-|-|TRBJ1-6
TGTGCCAGCAGCCGGGACCGTAGAATGGCCGAAAATTCACCCCTCCACTTT
CASSRDRRMAENSPLHF
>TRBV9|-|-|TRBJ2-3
TGTGCCAGCAGCGTAGGTGGGTCCCCAGATACGCAGTATTTT
CASSVGGSPDTQYF
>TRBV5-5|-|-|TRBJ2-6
TGTGCCAGCCGGGCGCTCTCTGGGGCCAACGTCCTGACTTTC
CASRALSGANVLTF
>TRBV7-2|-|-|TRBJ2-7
TGTGCCAGCAGCCCCGGGGGTGGGGTTGGCGAGCAGTACTTC
CASSPGGGVGEQYF
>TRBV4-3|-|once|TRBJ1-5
TGCGCCAGCAGCCAGTTCAGGGGTTCGGAGCCCCAGCATTTT
CASSQFRGSEPQHF
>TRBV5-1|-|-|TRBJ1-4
TGCGCCAGCAGCCTTCAGGGCAATGAAAAACTGTTTTTT
CASSLQGNEKLFF
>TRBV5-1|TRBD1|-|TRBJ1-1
TGCGCCAGCAGCTTGGGACAGGGTATGATGAACACTGAAGCTTTCTTT
CASSLGQGMMNTEAFF
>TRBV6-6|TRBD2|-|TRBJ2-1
TGTGCCAGCAGCCAGCAGCGGGGGGTCAATGAGCAGTTCTTC
CASSQQRGVNEQFF
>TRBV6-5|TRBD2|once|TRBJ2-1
TGTGCCAGCAGTTACAAGCGGGGGGGCAATGAGCAGTTCTTC
CASSYKRGGNEQFF
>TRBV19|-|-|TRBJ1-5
TGTGCCAGTAGCTATATCGGATACGGCGGCAATCAGCCCCAGCATTTT
CASSYIGYGGNQPQHF
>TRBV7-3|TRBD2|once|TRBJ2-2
TGTGCCAGCAGCCCAAACCGACTAGCGGGAGGTGGCGGGGAGCTGTTTTTT
CASSPNRLAGGGGELFF
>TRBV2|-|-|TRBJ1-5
TGTGCCAGCAGTGAGTTTCCTACCGGGGGGAATCAGCCCCAGCATTTT
CASSEFPTGGNQPQHF
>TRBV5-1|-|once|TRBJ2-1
TGCGCCAGCAGCTGGGACGGACAGCACAATGAGCAGTTCTTC
CASSWDGQHNEQFF
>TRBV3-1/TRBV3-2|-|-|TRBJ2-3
TGTGCCAGCAGCCAAGGGGTTGGGTGGGCAGATACGCAGTATTTT
CASSQGVGWADTQYF
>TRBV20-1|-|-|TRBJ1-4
TGCAGTGCTAGTTGGGGTTCTGCTAATGAAAAACTGTTTTTT
CSASWGSANEKLFF
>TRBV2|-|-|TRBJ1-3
TGTGCCAGCAGTGAATGGGTGAGCTCTGGAAACACCATATATTTT
CASSEWVSSGNTIYF
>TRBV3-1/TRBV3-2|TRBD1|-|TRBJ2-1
TGTGCCAGCAGCCATAAAAAAGGGGGCCGAGGTGAGCAGTTCTTC
CASSHKKGGRGEQFF